What follows is one T cell receptor beta chain and its context. The count of this clone is one. The antigen this receptor binds is unknown. Base qualities are missing; no much larger clone stands one base away. The library was generated by the immunoSEQ multiplex PCR assay. A mixture of 60 forward primers for TCR Vbeta segments and 13 reverse primers for TCR Jbeta segments was used in the multiplex PCR. The CDR3 region of rearranged TCR beta genes was amplified from genomic DNA with a multiplex PCR assay. The Illumina HiSeq System was used to sequence the amplified TCR beta libraries as 87-base-pair reads. Under the source paper's analysis protocol: Across the 700 or so repertoires, a later analysis counted tens of millions of unique TCR beta chains, 9 million to 14 million of which were shared by at least two donors. A nearest-neighbor algorithm error-corrected the raw reads and collapsed the reads into unique sequences, merging closely related sequences to remove PCR and sequencing errors. To assign V, D and J gene segments, CDR3 sequences were aligned to IMGT reference sequences. Each retained sequence needed at least a six-nucleotide match to both a V gene segment and a J gene segment. Rearrangements were classified as productive when the CDR3 lacked stop codons and remained in frame with V and J, and all other rearrangements were classified as non-productive. Following IMGT convention, CDR3 was defined as the stretch from the second conserved V-encoded cysteine up to the conserved J-encoded phenylalanine. The earlier analysis of some 540 of the donors excluded any sequence lacking an unambiguous match to a single V gene segment. In an earlier analysis of approximately 500 of the donors, a V segment was called functional when productive rearrangements were above 56.7%, and segregating when the standard deviation between donors exceeded 5%. To diagnose cytomegalovirus status from the catalog of TCR beta chain sequences, a statistical classification framework was built. V and J gene assignment, in a later analysis, came from comparing TCR nucleotide sequences with IMGT/GENE-DB human TR gene sequences. Using the TCRdist pipeline, a later analysis assigned CDR3 sequences along with most-parsimonious VDJ recombination scenarios. In a later analysis, each TCR beta chain was defined by its CDR3 amino acid sequence together with its V-gene family, and reads lacking a unique V-gene family were excluded. As a way to deal with suspected cross-contamination and a sequencing artifact, a later analysis dropped approximately 570 nucleotide sequences that were highly shared and had low generation probability. In a later analysis, a clonal expansion index for each public chain was calculated from normalized within-repertoire ranks of inferred template counts. A later analysis computed generation probabilities with a VDJ recombination model fitted to out-of-frame rearrangements, and checked the results against IGoR. In a later analysis, hypergeometric tests were used to score TCR-TCR, TCR-HLA and TCR-CMV co-occurrence, with a repertoire-size bias correction applied to TCR pairs. In a later analysis, false discovery rates were estimated by permuting HLA or CMV assignments 20 times. In a later analysis, co-occurring TCRs were grouped using DBSCAN, and TCRdist sequence similarity was added for clustering within HLA-allele-positive subsets. Co-occurrence clustering excluded repertoires with fewer than 30,000 or more than 120,000 public chains, plus five with anomalous nucleotide sharing. Imported from immuneACCESS, the table was reduced by TCRdb to in-frame sequences with V and J called. These copies leave out some clones; in studies compared against another copy, an unresolved V gene accounts for under half, and the cause of the remainder is not known. Clone size and V and J calls were adopted from that table, with D and trimming inferred from the DNA. This sample has about 110,000 clones in its table, and 75% of those were observed once. The top ten constitute 2.5% to 3.5% of the sample.

The CDR3 measures 13 amino acids from cysteine to phenylalanine. Just CDR3 DNA is preserved here, 39 bases in frame from base 1. V has 6 bases trimmed and J has 6 bases trimmed; junction bases matching no gene number 11. The germline V gene supplies CDR1 SQVTM and CDR2 ANQGSEA. These data come from a study of cytomegalovirus exposure and HLA in healthy donors (dated by TCRdb to between 2016 and 2019). About the investigation overall: An earlier analysis of some 620 of the donors reported 276 Gb of sequence data and roughly 120 million unique TCR beta sequences obtained from about 179 million T cells. In the later analysis, no new phenotypic data were used to find candidate immune exposures; instead, reliance was placed on TCR beta sequences and their occurrence across donors. Class I and class II HLA loci were covered by the typing at four-digit resolution. To decide whether each TCR beta V gene segment behaved as functional or pseudogenic, an earlier analysis of some 570 of the donors relied on high-throughput TCR beta sequencing. Along with the approximately 700-subject first cohort, a separate validation cohort of over a hundred different subjects was used. The T cell repertoires of around 670 subjects were profiled by immunosequencing and related to cytomegalovirus serostatus. The genetic ancestry cluster associated with self-reported Caucasian donors included 65% to 90% of the 398 genotyped donors. The aim of the study was to test whether cataloging public T cell receptors could identify signatures of past pathogen exposure. Donor age, sex, ethnicity and CMV serostatus were compiled together with the repertoire data. All discovery cohort repertoires had been generated using a single sequencing platform. A later genetic analysis took genome-wide SNP genotypes for about three fifths of the 666 donors and used that subset as a discovery cohort. To predict cytomegalovirus infection status, the study brought together high-throughput TCR immunosequencing, statistical association of individual TCRs with disease status, and machine learning. Approximately 310 gigabases of sequencing data and 70 million to 100 million unique TCR sequences were included in an early release covering over 600 HLA-typed donors. The number of donors typed differed by locus, with 629-630 for A, B, C, DRB1 and DQB1, more than 500 for DQA1, nearly 610 for DPA1, and 472 for DPB1. In a later analysis, previously published TCR beta repertoires from 600 to 850 donors were re-analyzed and high-resolution HLA genotyping was added so that TCR occurrence patterns could be studied. On average, around 230,000 unique TCR beta nucleotide sequences were sequenced per donor among 398 genotyped donors of the cohort, with 15% to 20% of those sequences being non-productive. Because of strong linkage in the cohort, five DR-DQ haplotypes were treated as single units for association and clustering.

Findings and caveats that apply to the study as a whole: Correlated functional status among segregating V segments might reflect linkage disequilibrium, but an unknown experimental factor could not be ruled out. The only immune exposure information available for the cohort was CMV serostatus. According to a later analysis, parvovirus B19, influenza, CMV and Epstein-Barr virus appeared linked to several top co-occurrence clusters. A few of the identified cytomegalovirus-associated TCR beta chains were confirmed in vitro to be specific for cytomegalovirus antigens. The cohort was sequenced for TCR beta chains only, and without alpha or paired-chain data the features that could be detected were limited. At a false discovery rate of 0.05, a later analysis linked 16,951 TCR beta sequences to specific HLA alleles. Roughly uniform sequencing depth across donors was assumed in presence/absence analyses, although this assumption may not hold. Assigning TCR associations to individual alleles was difficult when HLA alleles, especially DR and DQ, strongly co-occurred. The classifier was reported to diagnose cytomegalovirus status with high specificity and sensitivity in both the original cohort and the validation cohort. Because some donors lacked HLA typing at each locus, the association tests relied only on the typed subset. Most CMV-associated TCR beta chains appeared to be HLA-restricted in a later analysis, and the HLA associations seemed to be driven largely by CMV exposure. Some IMGT-functional V segments, including TRBV6-2 and TRBV6-3, could not be distinguished by the 87-base-pair reads and were therefore excluded. In a later analysis, HLA-associated TCR beta chains showed more clonal expansion and lower generation probabilities than non-associated chains that were equally common. According to the authors, the approach could potentially be generalized to other disease states and immunological phenotypes. In an earlier analysis of some 500 of the donors, most TCR beta V segments were observed in productive rearrangements about 87% or about 30% of the time, broadly matching IMGT annotations. The earlier analysis of 587 of the donors excluded about 16 rarely observed V segments, including chromosome 9 orphons, because counts were too low. A group of highly shared sequence variants was considered likely to be a technical artifact of the sequencing pipeline. V-gene and J-gene trimming of TCR beta chains was associated with a missense DCLRE1C variant in a later genetic analysis, and the association was replicated in an independent cohort. A further reported finding was that TCR beta sequences accurately predicted the HLA-A and HLA-B alleles for most subjects in the first cohort. In a later analysis, TCR association rates were found to vary across HLA loci, with the most associated TCRs seen for DRB1 alleles and the fewest for HLA-C alleles. According to a later genetic analysis, donors in an Asian-associated ancestry cluster had fewer N-insertions in productive TCRs than the approximately 700-donor mean. While some public TCRs were present in many individuals, most TCR sequences turned up only very rarely across donors. The study listed over 150 TCR beta chains as associated with cytomegalovirus.

The cohort comprised hundreds of healthy bone marrow donors. At the time of sampling, every cohort member was nominally healthy, though immune exposures that went unrecorded were likely present. The donor tested CMV seropositive, placing the donor among the approximately 310 seropositive members of the cohort. Each donor provided a peripheral blood sample, and peripheral blood mononuclear cells were used for TCR beta sequencing. The Qiagen DNeasy Blood Extraction Kit was used to extract genomic DNA from the blood cell samples. Sequenced input: PBMCs. The sequence is built from TRBV29-1 and TRBJ2-7, with 7 junctional bases fitting TRBD1. This clonotype was sampled from a male donor in good health and CMV-seropositive. CDR3 protein: CSVGGQSFCEQYF. The nucleotide sequence reads TGCAGCGTAGGGGGACAGAGTTTTTGCGAGCAGTACTTC.